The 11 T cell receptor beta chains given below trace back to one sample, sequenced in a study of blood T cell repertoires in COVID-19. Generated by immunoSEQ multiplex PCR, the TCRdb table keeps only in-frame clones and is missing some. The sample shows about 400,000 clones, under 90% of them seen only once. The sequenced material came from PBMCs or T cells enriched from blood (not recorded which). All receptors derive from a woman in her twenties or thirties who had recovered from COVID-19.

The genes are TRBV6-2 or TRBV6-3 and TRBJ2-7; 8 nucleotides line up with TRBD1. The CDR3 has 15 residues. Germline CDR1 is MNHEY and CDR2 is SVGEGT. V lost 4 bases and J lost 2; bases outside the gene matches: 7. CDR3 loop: CASSSDRERPYEQYF. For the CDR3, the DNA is TGTGCCAGCAGTTCGGACAGGGAAAGGCCCTACGAGCAGTACTTC.

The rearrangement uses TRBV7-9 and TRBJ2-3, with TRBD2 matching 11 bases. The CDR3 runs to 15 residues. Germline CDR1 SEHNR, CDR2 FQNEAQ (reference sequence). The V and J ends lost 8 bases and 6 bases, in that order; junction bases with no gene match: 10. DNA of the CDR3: TGTGCCAGCGGGGGGACTAGCGGTACAGCGGATACGCAGTATTTT. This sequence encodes CASGGTSGTADTQYF.

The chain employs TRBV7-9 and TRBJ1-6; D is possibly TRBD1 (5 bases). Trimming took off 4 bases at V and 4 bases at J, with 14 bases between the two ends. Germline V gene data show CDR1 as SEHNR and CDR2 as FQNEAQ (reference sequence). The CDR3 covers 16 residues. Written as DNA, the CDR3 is TGTGCCAGCAGCTCAAGCAATACAGGATATAATTCACCCCTCCACTTT. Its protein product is CASSSSNTGYNSPLHF.

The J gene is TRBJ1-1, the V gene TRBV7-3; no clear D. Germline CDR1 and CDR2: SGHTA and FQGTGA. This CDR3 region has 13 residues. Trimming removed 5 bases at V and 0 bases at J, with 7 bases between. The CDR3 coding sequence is TGTGCCAGCAGCGTACAGTTGAACACTGAAGCTTTCTTT. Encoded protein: CASSVQLNTEAFF. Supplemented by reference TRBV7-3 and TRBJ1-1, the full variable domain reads GAGVSQTPSNKVTEKGKYVELRCDPISGHTALYWYRQSLGQGPEFLIYFQGTGAADDSGLPNDRFFAVRPEGSVSTLKIQRTERGDSAVYLCASSVQLNTEAFFGQGTRLTVV.

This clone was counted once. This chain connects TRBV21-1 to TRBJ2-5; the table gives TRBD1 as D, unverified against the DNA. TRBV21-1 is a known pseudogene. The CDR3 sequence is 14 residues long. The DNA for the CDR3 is TGTGCCAGCAGCAAAGAGGGGGTTTGGGAGACCCAGTACTTC. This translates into CASSKEGVWETQYF.

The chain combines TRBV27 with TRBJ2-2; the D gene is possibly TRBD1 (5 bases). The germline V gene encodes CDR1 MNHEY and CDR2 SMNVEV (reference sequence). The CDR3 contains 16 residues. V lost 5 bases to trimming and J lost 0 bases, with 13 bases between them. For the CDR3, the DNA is TGTGCCAGCAGTACCAACAGGTACCCGAACACCGGGGAGCTGTTTTTT. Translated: CASSTNRYPNTGELFF.

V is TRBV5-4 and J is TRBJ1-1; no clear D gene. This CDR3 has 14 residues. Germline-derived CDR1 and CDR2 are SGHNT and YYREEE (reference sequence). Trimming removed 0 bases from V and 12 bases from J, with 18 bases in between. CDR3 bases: TGTGCCAGCAGCTTGGCCCCTAAGCCCGAGCTTCCTTTCTTT. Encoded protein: CASSLAPKPELPFF.

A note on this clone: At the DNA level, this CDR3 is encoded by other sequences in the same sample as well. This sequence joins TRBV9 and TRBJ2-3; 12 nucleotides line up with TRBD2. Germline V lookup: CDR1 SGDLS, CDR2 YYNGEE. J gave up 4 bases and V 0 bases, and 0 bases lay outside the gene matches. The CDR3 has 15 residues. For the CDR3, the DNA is TGTGCCAGCAGCGTAGGACTAGCGGGAGCAGATACGCAGTATTTT. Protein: CASSVGLAGADTQYF. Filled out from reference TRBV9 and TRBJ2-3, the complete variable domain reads DSGVTQTPKHLITATGQRVTLRCSPRSGDLSVYWYQQSLDQGLQFLIQYYNGEERAKGNILERFSAQQFPDLHSELNLSSLELGDSALYFCASSVGLAGADTQYFGPGTRLTVL.

Here the CDR3 reads CASRIALSEAFF. The CDR3 DNA sequence: TGTGCCAGCAGGATAGCACTTTCTGAAGCTTTCTTT. J is TRBJ1-1 and V is TRBV2, with no clear D. The germline V gene has CDR1 SNHLY and CDR2 FYNNEI. V was trimmed by 6 bases and J by 6 bases, leaving 11 bases between them. The CDR3 contains 12 residues. The complete variable domain, with remaining parts taken from reference TRBV2 and TRBJ1-1, reads EPEVTQTPSHQVTQMGQEVILRCVPISNHLYFYWYRQILGQKVEFLVSFYNNEISEKSEIFDDQFSVERPDGSNFTLKIRSTKLEDSAMYFCASRIALSEAFFGQGTRLTVV.

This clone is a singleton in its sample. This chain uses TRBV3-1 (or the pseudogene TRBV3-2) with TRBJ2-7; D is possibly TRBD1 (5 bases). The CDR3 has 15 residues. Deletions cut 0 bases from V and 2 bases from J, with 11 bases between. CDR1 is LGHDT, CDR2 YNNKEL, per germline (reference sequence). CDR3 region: CASSQDLGAPYEQYF. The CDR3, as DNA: TGTGCCAGCAGCCAAGATCTAGGGGCCCCCTACGAGCAGTACTTC.

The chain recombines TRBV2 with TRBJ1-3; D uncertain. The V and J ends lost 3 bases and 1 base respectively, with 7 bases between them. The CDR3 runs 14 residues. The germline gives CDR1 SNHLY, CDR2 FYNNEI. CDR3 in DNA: TGTGCCAGCAGTGACCCGACATCTGGAAACACCATATATTTT. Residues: CASSDPTSGNTIYF.